Presented here are 21 T cell receptor beta chains from one specimen sequenced in a study of cytomegalovirus exposure and HLA in healthy donors. Both 60 Vbeta primers and 13 Jbeta primers went into the PCR. The method was immunoSEQ multiplex PCR; TCRdb's version includes in-frame clones alone and lacks a portion of them. The sample is made up of 150,000 to 200,000 clones, and the top ten hold about 1.2% of it. The sample was PBMCs. The receptors here all came from a woman between 55 and 75 years old in good health and CMV-seronegative.

CDR3 in DNA: TGTGCCAGCTGCGGGACGGCTGCCAAAAACATTCAGTACTTC. It specifies CASCGTAAKNIQYF. This chain links TRBV2 with TRBJ2-4; D is possibly TRBD2 (6 bases). This CDR3 has 14 residues. V lost 8 bases and J 1 base, leaving 12 bases between the germline ends. CDR1 is SNHLY, CDR2 FYNNEI, per germline.

The chain joins TRBV5-4 to TRBJ1-3; D gene ambiguous. Looked up from germline, CDR1 is SGHNT and CDR2 is YYREEE (reference sequence). The V end was cut by 0 bases, the J end by 2 bases, with 9 bases between. CDR3 length equals 15 residues. CDR3 nucleotide sequence: TGTGCCAGCAGCTTGGGGGCGCGTCCTGGAAACACCATATATTTT. The encoded protein is CASSLGARPGNTIYF.

The chain carries TRBV7-3 and TRBJ2-5, with 14 bases fitting TRBD2. The CDR3 loop spans 17 amino acids. Trimming took 5 bases from V and 2 from J; bases not matched to a gene: 7. Germline V gene sequence: CDR1 SGHTA, CDR2 FQGTGA. CDR3 sequence reads: CASSPGTSGGGQETQYF. CDR3 bases: TGTGCCAGCAGCCCCGGGACTAGCGGGGGCGGACAAGAGACCCAGTACTTC.

This chain uses TRBV27 with TRBJ1-4; D gene uncertain. The V gene's germline CDR1 is MNHEY and CDR2 SMNVEV (reference sequence). This CDR3 has 14 residues. V shed 5 bases and J shed 3 bases, with 10 bases lying between them. The CDR3 region is CASSREGANEKLFF. Here the CDR3 DNA reads TGTGCCAGCAGTAGAGAGGGTGCTAATGAAAAACTGTTTTTT.

The chain has TRBV5-6 and TRBJ1-2; 10 nucleotides agree with TRBD1. The CDR3 covers 16 residues. J lost 7 bases, V lost 4 bases, and 13 bases had no gene match. The germline CDR1 and CDR2 sequences are SGHDT and YYEEEE. In DNA, the CDR3 is TGTGCCAGCAGCCTCCGGGACAGGGGCCCAGTTGGTGGCTACACCTTC. Translating it yields CASSLRDRGPVGGYTF.

V is TRBV28 and J is TRBJ1-1, with D hard to call. The V gene lost 2 bases and the J gene lost 8 bases, with 9 bases spanning the gap. The CDR3 totals 12 residues. Per the germline V gene, CDR1 is MDHEN and CDR2 is SYDVKM. The CDR3 region has the DNA TGTGCCAGCAGTTTACGTTACGGGGAAGCTTTCTTT. Its translation: CASSLRYGEAFF. Drawing the rest from reference TRBV28 and TRBJ1-1, the complete variable domain is DVKVTQSSRYLVKRTGEKVFLECVQDMDHENMFWYRQDPGLGLRLIYFSYDVKMKEKGDIPEGYSVSREKKERFSLILESASTNQTSMYLCASSLRYGEAFFGQGTRLTVV.

The chain combines TRBV5-1 with TRBJ2-7, with D perhaps matching TRBD1 (7 bases). Germline lookup yields CDR1 SGHRS and CDR2 YFSETQ. Trimming cost V 4 bases and J 4 bases, with 15 bases left between them. CDR3 length equals 14 residues. As DNA, the CDR3 is TGCGCCAGCAGCGGGCAGGGGGGTCTTTACGAGCAGTACTTC. Protein: CASSGQGGLYEQYF.

The V call is TRBV2, the J call TRBJ1-5; perhaps TRBD1 as D (5 bases). The germline V gene has CDR1 SNHLY and CDR2 FYNNEI. Trimming removed 4 bases at V and 5 bases at J, with 12 bases between. CDR3 length: 14 residues. The CDR3 bases are TGTGCCAGCAGTGTAGCGGGGCTGGATCAGCCCCAGCATTTT. As protein: CASSVAGLDQPQHF.

This chain uses TRBV5-4 with TRBJ2-1; D perhaps matches TRBD2 (5 bases). V shed 4 bases and J shed 2 bases, with 10 bases lying between them. The CDR3 runs to 14 residues. In germline, CDR1 is SGHNT, CDR2 YYREEE (reference sequence). Here the CDR3 reads CASSRPGAYNEQFF. The CDR3 DNA sequence: TGTGCCAGCAGCCGGCCCGGGGCCTACAATGAGCAGTTCTTC.

The V gene is TRBV7-8, the J gene TRBJ2-7, with 8 nucleotides matching TRBD2. This CDR3 has 15 residues. CDR1 and CDR2 (germline): SGHVS, FQNEAQ. Losses at the gene ends were 5 bases for V and 4 bases for J; bases not matched to a gene: 10. The CDR3 DNA reads TGTGCCAGCAGCCAGGGACCGGGAGGGCAGTACGAGCAGTACTTC. This gives the protein CASSQGPGGQYEQYF.

This rearrangement joins TRBV11-2 to TRBJ2-7; 7 bases agree with TRBD2. Germline V gene sequence: CDR1 SGHAT, CDR2 FQNNGV. Germline trimming cut 1 base from V and 3 bases from J; bases unmatched to any gene: 3. CDR3 length: 14 residues. In nucleotides, the CDR3 is TGTGCCAGCAGCTTAGGTGGGGGGGGCTACGAGCAGTACTTC. Its translation is CASSLGGGGYEQYF.

The chain recombines TRBV5-1 with TRBJ2-3; the D gene is possibly TRBD2 (6 bases). CDR1 and CDR2 (germline): SGHRS, YFSETQ. The V gene lost 0 bases and the J gene lost 3 bases, with 11 bases spanning the gap. The CDR3 has 15 residues. The CDR3 region is CASSLDGRGTDTQYF. The CDR3 bases are TGCGCCAGCAGCTTGGACGGGAGAGGAACAGATACGCAGTATTTT.

The CDR3 loop reads CASSPRTGADSPLHF. The CDR3 DNA is TGTGCCAGCAGCCCACGGACAGGGGCAGATTCACCCCTCCACTTT. J is TRBJ1-6 and V is TRBV9; TRBD1 matches 9 bases. J gave up 8 bases and V 4 bases, and 7 bases lay outside the gene matches. The germline CDR1 and CDR2 sequences are SGDLS and YYNGEE. There are 15 residues in the CDR3.

This chain links TRBV27 with TRBJ2-7, with D uncertain. The germline CDR1 and CDR2 sequences are MNHEY and SMNVEV (reference sequence). CDR3 length: 13 residues. V lost 4 bases to trimming and J lost 6 bases, with 13 bases between them. The CDR3: CASSSFPSAEQYF. CDR3 sequence (DNA): TGTGCCAGCAGTTCCTTCCCTAGTGCCGAGCAGTACTTC.

This chain links TRBV4-3 with TRBJ2-7, with 10 bases matching TRBD1. The CDR3 spans 16 residues. The germline CDR1 and CDR2 sequences are LGHNA and YSLEER. Trimming at V came to 4 bases and at J to 3 bases, leaving 9 bases not matched to a gene. CDR3 in amino acids: CASSLGQGEGYYEQYF. CDR3 nucleotide sequence: TGCGCCAGCAGCCTTGGACAGGGGGAAGGTTACTACGAGCAGTACTTC.

The chain combines TRBV2 with TRBJ1-3; TRBD1 matches 9 bases. V lost 2 bases to trimming and J lost 3 bases; unmatched junction nucleotides: 5. Germline V gene sequence: CDR1 SNHLY, CDR2 FYNNEI. There are 16 residues in the CDR3. The CDR3 region is CASSETGGRSGNTIYF. DNA for the CDR3: TGTGCCAGCAGTGAAACAGGGGGCAGGAGTGGAAACACCATATATTTT.

The CDR3 sequence: CAWSSPSSTSEKLFF. In DNA form, the CDR3 reads TGTGCCTGGAGCTCCCCGTCTAGCACGAGTGAAAAACTGTTTTTT. This rearrangement joins TRBV30 to TRBJ1-4; no definite D call. CDR1 is GTSNPN, CDR2 SVGIG, per germline (reference sequence). The CDR3 is 15 residues long. V was trimmed by 3 bases and J by 7 bases, leaving 18 bases between them. The full variable domain, rest sourced from reference TRBV30 and TRBJ1-4, is SQTIHQWPATLVQPVGSPLSLECTVEGTSNPNLYWYRQAAGRGLQLLFYSVGIGQISSEVPQNLSASRPQDRQFILSSKKLLLSDSGFYLCAWSSPSSTSEKLFFGSGTQLSVL.

Note on this clone: A junction boundary mismatches the germline segment, possibly from a read error. The chain combines TRBV6-1 with TRBJ1-2; D not resolved. The CDR3 is made up of 14 amino acids. Per the germline V gene, CDR1 is MNHNS and CDR2 is SASEGT. As DNA, the CDR3 is TGTGCCAGCACTGAAAACGGAGACTTCTATGGCTACACCTTC. Amino acid sequence: CASTENGDFYGYTF.

The V and J genes are TRBV5-6 and TRBJ2-7, with D possibly matching TRBD2 (6 bases). This CDR3 is 16 amino acids long. Trimming removed 4 bases from V and 1 base from J, with 18 bases in between. CDR1 is SGHDT, CDR2 YYEEEE, per germline. CDR3 DNA sequence: TGTGCCAGCAGCCCCCCCCCGCGGGGAGCTTCCTACGAGCAGTACTTC. Amino acids: CASSPPPRGASYEQYF.

The chain is built from TRBV27 and TRBJ2-1, with 8 bases that match TRBD1. V dropped 4 bases and J dropped 3; count of bases not matched to a gene: 11. This CDR3 is built from 17 residues. CDR1 is MNHEY and CDR2 is SMNVEV in the germline V gene (reference sequence). The CDR3 sequence: CASSYQPDRVIYNEQFF. CDR3 in DNA: TGTGCCAGCAGTTATCAACCGGACAGGGTCATCTACAATGAGCAGTTCTTC.

The chain couples TRBV28 to TRBJ2-7; D is perhaps TRBD1 (6 bases). Looked up from germline, CDR1 is MDHEN and CDR2 is SYDVKM. The CDR3 runs 12 residues. V lost 3 bases and J lost 10, with 13 bases in between. Here the CDR3 reads CASSFPGALQYF. The CDR3 DNA reads TGTGCCAGCAGTTTCCCAGGGGCACTACAGTACTTC.